This passage covers 29 T cell receptor beta chains from one sample sequenced in a study of blood T cell repertoires in COVID-19. Produced via immunoSEQ multiplex PCR; TCRdb's table is partial and in-frame only. The data show some 87,000 clones, over 75% seen once. Sequences were obtained from peripheral blood. The origin of the receptors is a human donor in a cohort sampled during active COVID-19.

The chain recombines TRBV5-5 with TRBJ1-5; TRBD1 agrees at 9 bases. Trimming removed 4 bases from V and 4 bases from J; junction bases left unmatched: 9. CDR3 length: 16 amino acids. Germline V lookup: CDR1 SGHKS, CDR2 YYEKEE (reference sequence). CDR3 in amino acids: CASSATGGFGNQPQHF. CDR3 DNA: TGTGCCAGCAGCGCTACAGGGGGCTTTGGTAATCAGCCCCAGCATTTT.

Turning to this clone: The same CDR3 arises from other DNA sequences in this sample as well. The chain recombines TRBV18 with TRBJ1-4, with a possible D match to TRBD1 (5 bases). Trimming stripped 3 bases from V and 5 bases from J, with 10 bases between. The CDR3 loop spans 14 amino acids. Germline assignment: CDR1 KGHSH and CDR2 LQKENI. CDR3 in DNA: TGTGCCAGCTCACCGGGACTCTTGAATGAAAAACTGTTTTTT. It yields the protein CASSPGLLNEKLFF.

The genes are TRBV7-9 and TRBJ1-2, with TRBD1 matching 9 bases. The CDR3 covers 12 residues. V lost 8 bases to trimming and J lost 10 bases; unmatched junction nucleotides: 8. The V gene's germline CDR1 is SEHNR and CDR2 FQNEAQ (reference sequence). The DNA for the CDR3 is TGTGCCAGCCAAGGGACAGGGTGGGCCTACACCTTC. It is translated as CASQGTGWAYTF. Complete variable domain (other parts from reference TRBV7-9 and TRBJ1-2): DTGVSQNPRHKITKRGQNVTFRCDPISEHNRLYWYRQTLGQGPEFLTYFQNEAQLEKSRLLSDRFSAERPKGSFSTLEIQRTEQGDSAMYLCASQGTGWAYTFGSGTRLTVV.

CDR3 nucleotide sequence: TGTGCCAGCAGCCCGCCCCCGGGACAGACCTATGGCTACACCTTC. Its protein product is CASSPPPGQTYGYTF. The chain combines TRBV6-2 or TRBV6-3 with TRBJ1-2; 7 nucleotides align to TRBD1. The germline CDR1 and CDR2 sequences are MNHEY and SVGEGT. V was pared by 6 bases and J by 4 bases, with 11 bases of the junction left unmatched. The CDR3 is made up of 15 amino acids.

V and J are TRBV28 and TRBJ2-6, with TRBD1 as a possible D gene (5 bases). CDR3 length equals 15 residues. The germline V gene encodes CDR1 MDHEN and CDR2 SYDVKM. The V and J ends lost 5 bases and 4 bases respectively, with 12 bases between them. The CDR3 loop reads CASSTGQGGANVLTF. As DNA, the CDR3 is TGTGCCAGCAGTACAGGACAAGGAGGGGCCAACGTCCTGACTTTC.

The CDR3 DNA sequence: TGTGCCAGCAGTTTAAGGGGCATCTCCTACAATGAGCAGTTCTTC. It specifies CASSLRGISYNEQFF. V usage is TRBV27 and J usage is TRBJ2-1; a possible D gene is TRBD1 (5 bases). Germline CDR1 MNHEY, CDR2 SMNVEV (reference sequence). This CDR3 comprises 15 residues. V was clipped by 2 bases and J by 0 bases, with 8 bases between them.

The gene calls are TRBV4-1 and TRBJ1-4; D is unresolved. Deletions cut 0 bases from V and 5 bases from J, with 13 bases between. The CDR3 runs 16 residues. Per the germline V gene, CDR1 is MGHRA and CDR2 is YSYEKL. CDR3 protein: CASSQDQWQRNEKLFF. For the CDR3, the DNA is TGCGCCAGCAGCCAAGATCAATGGCAGCGCAATGAAAAACTGTTTTTT.

This chain joins TRBV5-1 and TRBJ1-5; D might be TRBD1 (5 bases). Looked up from germline, CDR1 is SGHRS and CDR2 is YFSETQ. V lost 0 bases, J lost 6 bases, and 7 bases lay in between. CDR3 length: 13 amino acids. The CDR3 DNA follows: TGCGCCAGCAGCTTGGCCGGGGGTCAGCCCCAGCATTTT. Its translation is CASSLAGGQPQHF. The entire variable domain, with the rest obtained from reference TRBV5-1 and TRBJ1-5, is as follows: KAGVTQTPRYLIKTRGQQVTLSCSPISGHRSVSWYQQTPGQGLQFLFEYFSETQRNKGNFPGRFSGRQFSNSRSEMNVSTLELGDSALYLCASSLAGGQPQHFGDGTRLSIL.

The chain links TRBV28 to TRBJ1-5; 7 nucleotides agree with TRBD1. The CDR3 is 13 residues long. V shed 6 bases and J 5 bases; nucleotides not matched to a gene: 4. CDR1 and CDR2 from the germline V gene are MDHEN and SYDVKM. CDR3 DNA sequence: TGTGCCAGCAGACGACAGGGATATCAGCCCCAGCATTTT. Its protein product is CASRRQGYQPQHF.

V is TRBV9 and J is TRBJ2-5; no definite D call. V lost 3 bases, J lost 5 bases, and 11 bases lay in between. Germline V gene sequence: CDR1 SGDLS, CDR2 YYNGEE. The CDR3 is made up of 13 amino acids. CDR3 DNA: TGTGCCAGCAGCGCAGAATTGCGGGAGACCCAGTACTTC. It codes for CASSAELRETQYF.

The chain links TRBV3-1 (or the pseudogene TRBV3-2) to TRBJ1-2, with D hard to call. Looked up from germline, CDR1 is LGHDT and CDR2 is YNNKEL (reference sequence). Trimming took off 0 bases at V and 0 bases at J, with 11 bases between the two ends. The length of the CDR3 is 16 residues. CDR3 sequence (DNA): TGTGCCAGCAGCCAAGATACTGCCGGGGCTAACTATGGCTACACCTTC. Its protein product is CASSQDTAGANYGYTF.

CDR3 DNA sequence: TGTGCCACCCTAGCGGGGGGGCCGCGTACGCAGTATTTT. Encoded protein: CATLAGGPRTQYF. The chain employs TRBV25-1 and TRBJ2-3; 12 bases agree with TRBD2. This CDR3 spans 13 amino acids. J was trimmed by 8 bases and V by 10 bases; bases with no gene match: 7. In germline, CDR1 is MGHDK, CDR2 SYGVNS.

The chain uses TRBV7-2 and TRBJ2-3; TRBD2 is a possible D gene (7 bases). V lost 5 bases to trimming and J lost 1 base, with 19 bases between them. The CDR3 extends over 17 amino acids. Per the germline V gene, CDR1 is SGHTA and CDR2 is FQGNSA. CDR3 nucleotide sequence: TGTGCCAGCAGCCCCCGGAAAGGGGGGGAAGGCACAGATACGCAGTATTTT. This sequence encodes CASSPRKGGEGTDTQYF.

This clone came up once. The chain uses TRBV6-5 and TRBJ1-4, with a possible D match to TRBD1 (5 bases). With 6 bases removed from V and 4 bases from J, the gap between germline ends came to 12 bases. Germline V gene data show CDR1 as MNHEY and CDR2 as SVGAGI. CDR3 length: 14 residues. In DNA, the CDR3 is TGTGCCAGCAGAAAAGGGCAGGGTAATGAAAAACTGTTTTTT. This gives the protein CASRKGQGNEKLFF.

The rearrangement joins TRBV5-1 to TRBJ2-3; D remains ambiguous. V lost 0 bases and J 5 bases, leaving 13 bases between the germline ends. Germline V lookup: CDR1 SGHRS, CDR2 YFSETQ. CDR3 length: 15 amino acids. The CDR3 nucleotides read TGCGCCAGCAGCTTGGGGCTACCGGGTCGAGATACGCAGTATTTT. It specifies CASSLGLPGRDTQYF.

The J gene is TRBJ2-7, the V gene TRBV25-1, with 8 nucleotides matching TRBD1. The CDR3 totals 13 residues. V was clipped by 4 bases and J by 4 bases; unmatched bases: 3. Germline-derived CDR1 and CDR2 are MGHDK and SYGVNS. CDR3 protein: CASSAWTGYEQYF. The CDR3 region has the DNA TGTGCCAGCAGTGCCTGGACAGGGTACGAGCAGTACTTC.

The chain uses TRBV5-1 and TRBJ2-7; 10 bases match TRBD1. Germline CDR1 is SGHRS and CDR2 is YFSETQ. With V trimmed by 0 bases and J by 5 bases, 8 bases remained unmatched. CDR3 length: 16 residues. Here the CDR3 reads CASSLASGTGDHEQYF. DNA of the CDR3: TGCGCCAGCAGCTTGGCCTCGGGGACAGGGGACCACGAGCAGTACTTC.

V and J are TRBV9 and TRBJ1-3; 7 positions agree with TRBD1. The CDR3 spans 14 residues. CDR1 and CDR2 from the germline V gene are SGDLS and YYNGEE. J was trimmed by 4 bases and V by 4 bases; bases with no gene match: 5. DNA of the CDR3: TGTGCCAGCAGCACCGGGACAGCAGGAAACACCATATATTTT. Translated: CASSTGTAGNTIYF.

This clone appeared a few times. J is TRBJ1-1 and V is TRBV3-1 (or the pseudogene TRBV3-2); the D gene is possibly TRBD1 (6 bases). Germline V gene data show CDR1 as LGHDT and CDR2 as YNNKEL (reference sequence). V lost 4 bases and J lost 0, with 12 bases in between. This CDR3 contains 15 residues. CDR3 nucleotide sequence: TGTGCCAGCAGCCCTTCCGACAGGTTGAACACTGAAGCTTTCTTT. Protein: CASSPSDRLNTEAFF.

The V gene is TRBV19, the J gene TRBJ1-5; a weak D match, TRBD1 (6 bases). Germline CDR1 is LNHDA and CDR2 is SQIVND (reference sequence). The CDR3 spans 16 residues. V lost 7 bases to trimming and J lost 3 bases, with 19 bases between them. CDR3 residues: CASTLGGIGTNQPQHF. CDR3 nucleotides: TGTGCCAGTACCCTAGGGGGAATCGGAACCAATCAGCCCCAGCATTTT. Variable domain in full (rest from reference TRBV19 and TRBJ1-5): DGGITQSPKYLFRKEGQNVTLSCEQNLNHDAMYWYRQDPGQGLRLIYYSQIVNDFQKGDIAEGYSVSREKKESFPLTVTSAQKNPTAFYLCASTLGGIGTNQPQHFGDGTRLSIL.

The chain recombines TRBV19 with TRBJ2-3, with D uncertain. CDR1 and CDR2 from the germline V gene are LNHDA and SQIVND (reference sequence). The CDR3 has 13 amino acids. The V gene lost 3 bases and the J gene lost 6 bases, with 10 bases spanning the gap. The CDR3 loop reads CASSIDFQDTQYF. The CDR3 coding sequence is TGTGCCAGTAGTATTGACTTCCAGGATACGCAGTATTTT.

The V gene is TRBV5-1, the J gene TRBJ2-2; D gene unclear. Germline CDR1 reads SGHRS; CDR2 reads YFSETQ. With 3 bases removed from V and 4 bases from J, the gap between germline ends came to 10 bases. The CDR3 is made up of 14 amino acids. CDR3 in amino acids: CASSSQEATGELFF. Here the CDR3 DNA reads TGCGCCAGCAGCTCTCAGGAAGCCACCGGGGAGCTGTTTTTT.

The J gene is TRBJ2-2, the V gene TRBV7-3; D not certain. V lost 3 bases, J lost 3 bases, and 5 bases lay in between. This CDR3 is built from 13 residues. Germline-derived CDR1 and CDR2 are SGHTA and FQGTGA. This CDR3 is CASSFADTGELFF. CDR3 DNA sequence: TGTGCCAGCAGCTTTGCGGACACCGGGGAGCTGTTTTTT. The full variable domain, in which reference TRBV7-3 and TRBJ2-2 provide the parts outside the CDR3, is GAGVSQTPSNKVTEKGKYVELRCDPISGHTALYWYRQSLGQGPEFLIYFQGTGAADDSGLPNDRFFAVRPEGSVSTLKIQRTERGDSAVYLCASSFADTGELFFGEGSRLTVL.

The chain uses TRBV6-4 and TRBJ2-1, with 7 nucleotides matching TRBD2. This CDR3 contains 14 residues. Germline assignment: CDR1 MRHNA and CDR2 SNTAGT. J was trimmed by 6 bases and V by 2 bases; bases with no gene match: 4. The chain's CDR3 is CASSDLSSGNEQFF. CDR3 in DNA: TGTGCCAGCAGTGACCTTTCTAGCGGCAATGAGCAGTTCTTC.

The V call is TRBV5-6, the J call TRBJ2-7; 9 bases are shared with TRBD1. The CDR3 extends over 14 amino acids. CDR1 SGHDT and CDR2 YYEEEE come from the germline V gene. V lost 4 bases and J lost 1; bases outside the gene matches: 3. The CDR3 here is CASSNGQGSYEQYF. CDR3 DNA sequence: TGTGCCAGCAGCAACGGACAGGGGTCCTACGAGCAGTACTTC.

The rearrangement links TRBV20-1 to TRBJ1-2; D is possibly TRBD1 (6 bases). CDR1 is DFQATT, CDR2 SNEGSKA, per germline (reference sequence). This CDR3 has 14 amino acids. V shed 3 bases and J shed 3 bases, with 14 bases lying between them. CDR3 region: CSASRTGKDYGYTF. CDR3 in DNA: TGCAGTGCTAGTAGAACAGGGAAGGACTATGGCTACACCTTC.

Here the CDR3 reads CASRQGGYGNQPQHF. CDR3 nucleotide sequence: TGTGCCAGCAGGCAGGGGGGTTATGGCAATCAGCCCCAGCATTTT. J is TRBJ1-5 and V is TRBV6-5; 7 bases line up with TRBD1. This CDR3 comprises 15 residues. Germline loops: CDR1 MNHEY, CDR2 SVGAGI. V dropped 6 bases and J dropped 2; count of bases not matched to a gene: 7.

The CDR3 loop reads CASSFRDRGLGEQYF. The CDR3 DNA follows: TGTGCCAGCAGCTTCCGGGACAGGGGGCTTGGCGAGCAGTACTTC. This rearrangement joins TRBV7-2 to TRBJ2-7; 12 bases line up with TRBD1. After removal of 3 bases from V and 6 bases from J, the junction contained 6 bases not matched to a gene. Germline values: CDR1 SGHTA, CDR2 FQGNSA. The CDR3 sequence is 15 residues long.

This clone was seen only once. J is TRBJ2-3 and V is TRBV9; TRBD1 might be the D (5 bases). The CDR3 loop spans 15 amino acids. Per the germline V gene, CDR1 is SGDLS and CDR2 is YYNGEE. V lost 0 bases and J 0 bases, leaving 8 bases between the germline ends. CDR3 DNA: TGTGCCAGCAGCGTAGCAGGGTTTAGCACAGATACGCAGTATTTT. It is translated as CASSVAGFSTDTQYF.